The 4 T cell receptor beta chains listed next were all sequenced from one sample in a study of T cells in localized non-small cell lung cancer. Assay used: immunoSEQ multiplex PCR; TCRdb lists only in-frame clones, some missing. The sample yields some 11,000 clones, 40% to 55% seen once. This sample comprised lymph node tissue, obtained before any cancer treatment. The origin of the receptors is a woman aged 35-75 years with stage II squamous cell lung carcinoma.

V and J are TRBV16 and TRBJ1-1; D is possibly TRBD1 (5 bases). Looked up from germline, CDR1 is KGHSY and CDR2 is FQNENV. The CDR3 loop spans 15 amino acids. The ends were cut back, 1 base at V and 5 bases at J, with 14 bases in the middle. CDR3 sequence reads: CASSQLGQISTEAFF. CDR3 nucleotides: TGTGCCAGCAGCCAATTGGGGCAGATAAGTACTGAAGCTTTCTTT.

CDR3 amino acids: CASSASRAAEAFF. CDR3 nucleotide sequence: TGTGCCAGCAGTGCTTCACGGGCCGCTGAAGCTTTCTTT. The chain links TRBV9 to TRBJ1-1; D is ambiguous. With 5 bases removed from V and 6 bases from J, the gap between germline ends came to 14 bases. Germline lookup yields CDR1 SGDLS and CDR2 YYNGEE. The CDR3 loop spans 13 amino acids.

V usage is TRBV30 and J usage is TRBJ2-1, with D hard to call. V lost 2 bases and J lost 12, with 20 bases in between. The CDR3 is 14 residues long. Germline V gives CDR1 GTSNPN, CDR2 SVGIG (reference sequence). The CDR3 DNA reads as TGTGCCTGGAGTTGGACCACCTCTTTACGAGGGCAGTTCTTC. It yields the protein CAWSWTTSLRGQFF. Supplemented by reference TRBV30 and TRBJ2-1, the full variable domain reads SQTIHQWPATLVQPVGSPLSLECTVEGTSNPNLYWYRQAAGRGLQLLFYSVGIGQISSEVPQNLSASRPQDRQFILSSKKLLLSDSGFYLCAWSWTTSLRGQFFGPGTRLTVL.

The chain is built from TRBV28 and TRBJ2-4; the D is unclear. Trimming pared 6 bases from V and 1 base from J, leaving 10 bases between. This CDR3 is 14 amino acids long. CDR1 and CDR2 (germline): MDHEN, SYDVKM. The CDR3 loop reads CASRSLGAKNIQYF. The CDR3 coding sequence is TGTGCCAGCAGGTCGCTGGGGGCCAAAAACATTCAGTACTTC.